Shown below are 20 T cell receptor beta chains from a single sample sequenced in a study of T-cell reconstitution after alpha-beta-depleted transplantation in children (dated by TCRdb to between 2015 and 2016). The library was made by PCR. This sample was sequenced with an Illumina HiSeq 2500. To normalize quantification of the TCRbeta repertoire, the TCR libraries were built with molecular barcoding that relied on unique molecular identifiers. TCRdb reprocessed the public reads (quality trimming at Q25 with fastp, clone calling with MiXCR) and kept in-frame beta chains. When rows share a CDR3 protein, they turn into one entry using the most common DNA and genes. The sample table shows about 980,000 distinct CDR3 sequences, and 25% to 35% are seen once. The top ten clonotypes cover about 28% of the sample. Reading the label with the study, this specimen's treatment or condition is: allogeneic hematopoietic cell transplantation with graft depleted of TCRalphabeta T cells and CD19 B cells.

Here the sequenced sample was PBMCs, mostly from graft donor cells, taken 360 days after TCRalphabeta/CD19-depleted stem cell transplant. These receptors were collected from a boy under two years old who had a stem cell transplant for SCID, so the T cells may come from the graft donor.

The chain is built from TRBV12-3 or TRBV12-4 and TRBJ2-4, with TRBD2 matching 8 bases. The length of the CDR3 is 14 residues. The trim removed 7 bases at V and 4 bases at J, leaving 6 bases unmatched. The CDR3 nucleotides are TGTGCCAGCAAGCCTACTAGCGGTAAAAACATTCAGTACTTC. Its protein is CASKPTSGKNIQYF.

This chain links TRBV4-1 with TRBJ2-5; TRBD2 matches at 7 bases. Germline V gene sequence: CDR1 MGHRA, CDR2 YSYEKL. This CDR3 is 16 amino acids long. V shed 4 bases, J shed 1 base, and the junction held 9 bases outside the gene matches. The CDR3, as DNA: TGCGCCAGCAGCCCCCTGGAGCGGGAAATCCAAGAGACCCAGTACTTC. Translation: CASSPLEREIQETQYF.

This clonotype showed up just a few times. V gene TRBV12-3 or TRBV12-4 combines with J gene TRBJ2-3; 9 nucleotides align to TRBD2. V gave up 2 bases and J gave up 2 bases; unmatched junction bases: 5. CDR3 length: 16 residues. The CDR3 DNA sequence: TGTGCCAGCAGTTTATGGGGGACTAGCAACACAGATACGCAGTATTTT. Translated, it gives CASSLWGTSNTDTQYF.

The rearrangement links TRBV27 to TRBJ2-7; 9 bases agree with TRBD1. V was pared by 8 bases and J by 3 bases, with 11 bases of the junction left unmatched. CDR1 MNHEY and CDR2 SMNVEV come from the germline V gene (reference sequence). The CDR3 contains 15 residues. CDR3 coding DNA: TGTGCCAGCTCATACGCCGGGACAGGGATCTACGAGCAGTACTTC. Its protein is CASSYAGTGIYEQYF.

This chain links TRBV4-1 with TRBJ2-7; 9 bases map to TRBD1. Germline values: CDR1 MGHRA, CDR2 YSYEKL. Trimming at V came to 0 bases and at J to 2 bases, leaving 5 bases not matched to a gene. CDR3 length equals 16 residues. In DNA form, the CDR3 reads TGCGCCAGCAGCCAAGATTTAAGGACAGGGGCCTACGAGCAGTACTTC. Amino acid sequence: CASSQDLRTGAYEQYF.

The chain combines TRBV3-1 with TRBJ2-7; maybe TRBD1 (5 bases). Trimming cost V 1 base and J 6 bases, with 7 bases left between them. Germline V lookup: CDR1 LGHDT, CDR2 YNNKEL (reference sequence). This CDR3 region has 12 residues. This CDR3 reads CASSQVGAEQYF. The CDR3 DNA is TGTGCCAGCAGCCAAGTAGGGGCCGAGCAGTACTTC.

This clonotype was detected only a few times. The chain has TRBV20-1 and TRBJ2-1; TRBD1 agrees at 7 bases. The CDR3 has 16 amino acids. Germline V gene sequence: CDR1 DFQATT, CDR2 SNEGSKA (reference sequence). Trimming removed 5 bases from V and 8 bases from J; junction bases left unmatched: 18. CDR3 region: CSAHEGADSFWDEQFF. DNA for the CDR3: TGCAGTGCTCACGAGGGGGCCGACTCCTTTTGGGATGAGCAGTTCTTC.

The chain links TRBV2 to TRBJ1-1; D unclear. The CDR3 runs 13 residues. Per the germline V gene, CDR1 is SNHLY and CDR2 is FYNNEI. The V gene lost 1 base and the J gene lost 7 bases, with 10 bases spanning the gap. Here the CDR3 reads CASSEGQPFEAFF. The CDR3 coding sequence is TGTGCCAGCAGTGAAGGCCAGCCCTTTGAAGCTTTCTTT.

The sample holds many counts of this clonotype. Germline is not matched at one junction end, which may reflect a read error. This chain connects TRBV12-3 or TRBV12-4 to TRBJ2-5, with TRBD2 identical over 8 bases. The CDR3 has 14 amino acids. CDR3 region: CASSLAGFQETQYF. CDR3 coding DNA: TGTGCCAGCAGCTTAGCGGGGTTCCAAGAGACCCAGTACTTC.

This chain uses TRBV7-9 with TRBJ1-2, with 8 nucleotides matching TRBD1. CDR1 is SEHNR, CDR2 FQNEAQ, per germline (reference sequence). Germline trimming cut 6 bases from V and 4 bases from J; bases unmatched to any gene: 4. The CDR3 spans 13 residues. Here the CDR3 DNA reads TGTGCCAGCAGGCCAGGGGGCAGCTATGGCTACACCTTC. Translating gives CASRPGGSYGYTF.

The chain has TRBV7-8 and TRBJ2-7, with D perhaps matching TRBD1 (5 bases). The CDR3 totals 13 residues. Trimming removed 4 bases from V and 2 bases from J, with 9 bases in between. Germline V gene data show CDR1 as SGHVS and CDR2 as FQNEAQ. CDR3 amino acids: CASSSDSTYEQYF. In DNA, the CDR3 is TGTGCCAGCAGCTCAGACAGTACCTACGAGCAGTACTTC.

This clonotype came up a few times. The chain recombines TRBV4-2 with TRBJ2-1, with TRBD2 identical over 7 bases. The germline gives CDR1 LGHNA, CDR2 YNFKEQ. The V gene end was trimmed by 0 bases and the J gene end by 3 bases; junction bases not matched to a gene: 5. The CDR3 runs to 16 residues. CDR3 loop: CASSQDSGRLYNEQFF. In DNA, the CDR3 is TGTGCCAGCAGCCAAGATAGCGGGCGTCTCTACAATGAGCAGTTCTTC.

This clonotype has just one count. The chain links TRBV14 to TRBJ2-7; 7 bases match TRBD2. The junction had 2 bases not matched to a gene; V was cut back by 1 base and J by 2 bases. The CDR3 has 14 residues. The germline V gene has CDR1 SGHDN and CDR2 FVKESK. The CDR3 DNA follows: TGTGCCAGCAGCCAAGGGACTAGAGCCTACGAGCAGTACTTC. This codes for CASSQGTRAYEQYF.

This clonotype appeared a few times. The chain has TRBV12-3 or TRBV12-4 and TRBJ2-5; 7 bases map to TRBD2. This CDR3 comprises 14 residues. V lost 6 bases and J lost 9; bases outside the gene matches: 13. The CDR3 DNA follows: TGTGCCAGCAGCATGACTAGCCCTGTTCCGGCCCAGTACTTC. Amino acids: CASSMTSPVPAQYF.

The chain links TRBV4-3 to TRBJ1-4; D uncertain. The V end lost 3 bases, the J end lost 10 bases, and 18 bases lay between the germline ends. The CDR3 is 15 residues long. The V gene's germline CDR1 is LGHNA and CDR2 YSLEER. The CDR3 reads CASSHEDVGYGKLFF. The CDR3, as DNA: TGCGCCAGCAGCCACGAGGACGTCGGTTACGGAAAACTGTTTTTT.

V usage is TRBV5-6 and J usage is TRBJ2-5; perhaps TRBD1 as D (6 bases). V was cut by 0 bases and J by 0 bases, with 12 bases left in between. Germline CDR1 SGHDT, CDR2 YYEEEE. The CDR3 is made up of 16 amino acids. The CDR3 DNA is TGTGCCAGCAGCTTGGCCCGGCAGGGGCACCAAGAGACCCAGTACTTC. Amino acids: CASSLARQGHQETQYF.

The rearrangement links TRBV15 to TRBJ2-2; D may correspond to TRBD1 or TRBD2 (6 bases each). Germline loops: CDR1 LNHNV, CDR2 YYDKDF (reference sequence). The V end was cut by 1 base, the J end by 5 bases, with 8 bases between. CDR3 length: 14 amino acids. CDR3 DNA: TGTGCCACCAGCAGAGGGGGGGCAACCGGGGAGCTGTTTTTT. Its protein is CATSRGGATGELFF.

This chain uses TRBV7-2 with TRBJ2-5; D not resolved. CDR1 and CDR2 from the germline V gene are SGHTA and FQGNSA. This CDR3 contains 15 residues. Trimming removed 5 bases from V and 1 base from J, with 14 bases in between. In DNA, the CDR3 is TGTGCCAGCAGCCCTCCATTTCTCCTCCAAGAGACCCAGTACTTC. Amino acid sequence: CASSPPFLLQETQYF.

The V and J genes are TRBV7-9 and TRBJ1-6, with a weak D call TRBD1 (5 bases). The germline V gene encodes CDR1 SEHNR and CDR2 FQNEAQ (reference sequence). The V end lost 5 bases, the J end lost 13 bases, and 24 bases lay between the germline ends. The CDR3 length is 16 residues. The CDR3 loop reads CASSPTGRGDLGPLHF. In DNA, the CDR3 is TGTGCCAGCAGCCCTACGGGACGAGGGGACCTTGGGCCCCTCCACTTT.

J is TRBJ2-7 and V is TRBV6-5; 7 bases map to TRBD1. The V segment lost 0 bases and the J segment 4 bases; nucleotides outside the gene matches: 6. Germline assignment: CDR1 MNHEY and CDR2 SVGAGI. The CDR3 runs 15 residues. The CDR3 is CASSYSRGRRYEQYF. CDR3 bases: TGTGCCAGCAGTTACTCGAGGGGGCGCAGGTACGAGCAGTACTTC.